One sample yielded the 24 T cell receptor beta chains listed below, sequenced in a study of T cells in women clearing cervical HPV infection. Clones were read by immunoSEQ multiplex PCR, and TCRdb kept only the in-frame ones, dropping some. The sample has around 22,000 clones. Specimen: blood buffy coat. The receptor source for this set is a woman aged 18-70 years with a cervical HPV16 infection that either progressed to CIN3+ or cleared (not recorded which).

With regard to this clone: The read comes to an end 3 residues before the CDR3 does, leaving the germline J gene to fill in the end. The gene calls are TRBV12-5 and TRBJ2-7; the match to TRBD1 covers 9 bases. The junction had 5 bases not matched to a gene; V was cut back by 7 bases and J by 4 bases. CDR3 length equals 13 residues. The germline V gene has CDR1 LGHNT and CDR2 FRNRAP. CDR3 bases read: TGTGCTAGTGCCGGGACAGGGTTTTACGAG. Translating gives CASAGTGFYE. The full CDR3 protein is CASAGTGFYEQYF.

A word on this clone: The CDR3 goes on 3 residues after the read ends, and that part is filled in from the germline J gene. V usage is TRBV20-1 and J usage is TRBJ2-1, with 13 bases lining up with TRBD2. The trim removed 4 bases at V and 4 bases at J, leaving 7 bases unmatched. The CDR3 has 16 amino acids. From germline, CDR1 is DFQATT and CDR2 SNEGSKA (reference sequence). The sequenced part of the CDR3 DNA is TGCAGTGCTACGGGGACTAGCGGGGCCCCTTACAATGAG. Protein sequence: CSATGTSGAPYNE. The CDR3 in its entirety is CSATGTSGAPYNEQFF.

CDR3 in amino acids: CASSEGRAGATDEQFF. CDR3 DNA, as far as it was read: TGTGCCAGCAGTGAAGGGAGGGCGGGAGCGACCGATGAG. The chain couples TRBV2 to TRBJ2-1; TRBD2 agrees at 7 bases. The read ends 3 residues shy of where the CDR3 ends; the end is completed using the germline J gene. V gave up 1 base and J gave up 8 bases; unmatched junction bases: 11. The CDR3 is 16 amino acids. Germline-derived CDR1 and CDR2 are SNHLY and FYNNEI.

Points on this clone: The read finishes 3 residues shy of the CDR3 end, and the germline J gene is used to complete it. The V and J genes are TRBV2 and TRBJ1-6; D is possibly TRBD1 (6 bases). V gave up 4 bases and J gave up 7 bases, with 11 bases separating them. Germline V CDR1 and CDR2: SNHLY, FYNNEI. The CDR3 has 14 amino acids. The DNA read from the CDR3 is TGTGCCAGCAGTGCCCAGGGGAGAAATTCACCC. It codes for CASSAQGRNSP. The whole CDR3 protein is CASSAQGRNSPLHF.

Concerning this clone itself: The read falls 3 residues short of the CDR3 end, and the missing part is taken from the germline J gene. The J gene is TRBJ2-7, the V gene TRBV7-3, with a weak D call TRBD1 (6 bases). Germline values: CDR1 SGHTA, CDR2 FQGTGA. V was cut by 5 bases and J by 4 bases, with 12 bases left in between. This CDR3 has 13 residues. The sequenced CDR3 bases are TGTGCCAGCAGCCTCCGGGACAATTACGAG. Translated: CASSLRDNYE. The full CDR3 protein is CASSLRDNYEQYF.

This clone is identified as medium-sized from frequency. From the germline J gene comes the end of the CDR3, since the read stops 3 residues before it. V is TRBV6-1 and J is TRBJ2-2; no reliable D call. CDR1 and CDR2 (germline): MNHNS, SASEGT. The CDR3 loop spans 12 amino acids. The V end was cut by 2 bases, the J end by 8 bases, with 6 bases between. Incomplete CDR3 DNA: TGTGCCAGCAGTGAAACCGCGGGGGAG. Amino acids: CASSETAGE. The CDR3 in its entirety is CASSETAGELFF.

With respect to this clone: The read halts 3 residues ahead of the CDR3 end, with the missing end drawn from the germline J gene. V gene TRBV18 combines with J gene TRBJ2-4; 9 bases are shared with TRBD1. Germline values: CDR1 KGHSH, CDR2 LQKENI. The length of the CDR3 is 14 residues. CDR3 DNA (partial): TGTGCCAGCTCACTCCCCTCACAGGGGGCCGGT. Translated, it gives CASSLPSQGAG. From start to end, the CDR3 is CASSLPSQGAGQYF.

A note on this clone: The read finishes 3 residues shy of the CDR3 end, and the germline J gene is used to complete it. The chain carries TRBV5-1 and TRBJ2-3, with D perhaps matching TRBD2 (6 bases). CDR3 length: 15 residues. Germline values: CDR1 SGHRS, CDR2 YFSETQ. The part of the CDR3 DNA that was read is TGCGCCAGCAGCTTGGGGGGGGTGCGACGAGAGACG. Residues: CASSLGGVRRET. The whole CDR3 region reads CASSLGGVRRETQYF.

A remark on this clone: The CDR3 goes on 3 residues after the read ends, and that part is filled in from the germline J gene. The chain recombines TRBV2 with TRBJ2-7, with 7 bases fitting TRBD1. With V trimmed by 3 bases and J by 5 bases, 7 bases remained unmatched. CDR3 length: 14 amino acids. Germline V gene lookup returns CDR1 SNHLY and CDR2 FYNNEI. Here the CDR3 reads CASSDTGAVNEQYF. The DNA read from the CDR3 is TGTGCCAGCAGTGATACAGGGGCTGTCAACGAG.

As to this clone: The CDR3 end is not reached by the read, which stops 3 residues before it; the germline J gene fills it in. The chain employs TRBV10-3 and TRBJ1-1; TRBD1 matches at 12 bases. The CDR3 sequence is 17 residues long. Germline values: CDR1 ENHRY, CDR2 SYGVKD. The sequenced part of the CDR3 DNA is TGTGCCATCAGTGGCCGGGACAGGGGGCAGACACACCCTAAA. Translation: CAISGRDRGQTHPK. From start to end, the CDR3 is CAISGRDRGQTHPKAFF.

About this clone: The read ends 3 residues shy of where the CDR3 ends; the end is completed using the germline J gene. The V gene is TRBV19, the J gene TRBJ2-6; D call uncertain. Germline CDR1 LNHDA, CDR2 SQIVND (reference sequence). Trimming pared 3 bases from V and 1 base from J, leaving 10 bases between. The CDR3 contains 16 residues. The CDR3 bases that were read are TGTGCCAGTAGTATCCCCTCCCTATCTGGGGCCAACGTC. Encoded protein: CASSIPSLSGANV. The CDR3, in full, reads CASSIPSLSGANVLTF.

Of note for this clone: Coverage ceases 3 residues before the CDR3 finishes, and the germline J gene fills in the end. V is TRBV20-1 and J is TRBJ2-5; TRBD2 might be the D (6 bases). The CDR3 is 16 residues long. Trimming cost V 5 bases and J 0 bases, with 19 bases left between them. The V gene's germline CDR1 is DFQATT and CDR2 SNEGSKA (reference sequence). The CDR3 sequence: CSAESRDSWYQETQYF. The covered CDR3 bases are TGCAGTGCTGAATCCCGGGACTCTTGGTACCAAGAGACC.

A remark on this clone: The read terminates 3 residues ahead of where the CDR3 ends, so the germline J gene completes it. The genes are TRBV19 and TRBJ1-5; perhaps TRBD1 as D (5 bases). CDR1 and CDR2 from the germline V gene are LNHDA and SQIVND (reference sequence). The CDR3 has 13 residues. V lost 3 bases, J lost 4 bases, and 7 bases lay in between. CDR3: CASSMQGNQPQHF. The part of the CDR3 DNA that was read is TGTGCCAGTAGTATGCAGGGAAATCAGCCC. The variable domain in full, with the rest retrieved from reference TRBV19 and TRBJ1-5, is DGGITQSPKYLFRKEGQNVTLSCEQNLNHDAMYWYRQDPGQGLRLIYYSQIVNDFQKGDIAEGYSVSREKKESFPLTVTSAQKNPTAFYLCASSMQGNQPQHFGDGTRLSIL.

As regards this clone: The read terminates 3 residues before the CDR3 end, so the remaining end is supplied by the germline J gene. The V gene is TRBV6-2 or TRBV6-3, the J gene TRBJ2-3, with D tentatively TRBD2 (7 bases). Germline CDR1 is MNHEY and CDR2 is SVGEGT. This CDR3 spans 14 amino acids. The CDR3 DNA, read in part, is TGTGCCAGCAGGGGGGGGCTTCCCAATCAGCCG. Its protein is CASRGGLPNQP. The full-length CDR3 reads as CASRGGLPNQPQYF.

CDR3 DNA (partial): TGCGCCAGCAGCCGCCCGGACAGGGGGCCGACAGATACG. This encodes CASSRPDRGPTDT. The full CDR3 protein reads CASSRPDRGPTDTQYF. The rearrangement links TRBV4-1 to TRBJ2-3; 11 nucleotides align to TRBD1. The CDR3 extends 3 residues past the end of the read, so its final part is completed from the germline J gene. The CDR3 consists of 16 residues. Germline V lookup: CDR1 MGHRA, CDR2 YSYEKL. The V gene end was trimmed by 4 bases and the J gene end by 3 bases; junction bases not matched to a gene: 6.

With regard to this clone: The CDR3 is cut off 3 residues early in the read; its end comes from the germline J gene. The chain carries TRBV11-2 and TRBJ2-1, with 10 bases that match TRBD1. The CDR3 loop spans 14 amino acids. Germline assignment: CDR1 SGHAT and CDR2 FQNNGV. Trimming cost V 5 bases and J 7 bases; bases outside gene matches: 5. CDR3 bases read: TGTGCCAGCAGCCCCAGGACAGGGGGAAATGAG. It translates to CASSPRTGGNE. The full CDR3 reads CASSPRTGGNEQFF.

Concerning this clone: The read ends 3 residues shy of where the CDR3 ends; the end is completed using the germline J gene. The chain joins TRBV5-1 to TRBJ2-5; the D is unclear. Trimming pared 0 bases from V and 0 bases from J, leaving 6 bases between. CDR1 and CDR2 from the germline V gene are SGHRS and YFSETQ. This CDR3 has 14 amino acids. CDR3 DNA, as far as it was read: TGCGCCAGCAGCTTGGACCTATACCAAGAGACC. It is translated as CASSLDLYQET. In full, the CDR3 is CASSLDLYQETQYF.

Concerning this clone: With the read ending 3 residues before the CDR3 end, the germline J gene is used to fill in that end. The chain has TRBV5-8 and TRBJ1-1; tentative D call: TRBD1 (5 bases). CDR3 length equals 12 residues. CDR1 is SGHTS, CDR2 YDEGEE, per germline. V was clipped by 2 bases and J by 5 bases, with 7 bases between them. CDR3 bases read: TGTGCCAGCAGCTTCGGGGGAACTGAA. Protein: CASSFGGTE. The whole CDR3 protein is CASSFGGTEAFF.

Concerning this clone: The sequenced fragment ends 3 residues before the CDR3 boundary, so the rest is inferred from the germline J gene. The rearrangement uses TRBV30 and TRBJ1-1, with D perhaps matching TRBD1 (6 bases). Trimming left V 3 bases short and J 0 bases short, with 11 bases between. The CDR3 has 14 residues. The germline CDR1 and CDR2 sequences are GTSNPN and SVGIG (reference sequence). CDR3 region: CAWSAGDMNTEAFF. The sequenced part of the CDR3 DNA is TGTGCCTGGAGCGCAGGGGACATGAACACTGAA.

Worth noting for this clone: From the germline J gene comes the end of the CDR3, since the read stops 3 residues before it. The chain couples TRBV29-1 to TRBJ1-1; a weak D match, TRBD1 (5 bases). Germline V gene lookup returns CDR1 SQVTM and CDR2 ANQGSEA. The V end lost 5 bases, the J end lost 0 bases, and 16 bases lay between the germline ends. The CDR3 sequence is 15 residues long. The covered CDR3 bases are TGCAGCGTTTCGACCCAGGGCTGGATGAACACTGAA. Its protein product is CSVSTQGWMNTE. From start to end, the CDR3 is CSVSTQGWMNTEAFF.

Of note for this clone: The missing CDR3 end, 3 residues past where the read stops, is filled in from the germline J gene. V is TRBV5-1 and J is TRBJ1-3; the D is unclear. Trimming took 1 base from V and 2 from J, leaving 13 bases between them. This CDR3 contains 16 residues. Germline CDR1 is SGHRS and CDR2 is YFSETQ. CDR3 sequence reads: CASSLLPQNPGNTIYF. CDR3 DNA, as far as it was read: TGCGCCAGCAGCTTGTTGCCACAGAACCCTGGAAACACC. Using reference TRBV5-1 and TRBJ1-3 for the parts outside the CDR3, the full variable domain is KAGVTQTPRYLIKTRGQQVTLSCSPISGHRSVSWYQQTPGQGLQFLFEYFSETQRNKGNFPGRFSGRQFSNSRSEMNVSTLELGDSALYLCASSLLPQNPGNTIYFGEGSWLTVV.

As to this clone: The CDR3 end falls 3 residues outside the read, so it is completed with the germline J gene. This chain links TRBV20-1 with TRBJ2-7; 9 bases match TRBD2. From germline, CDR1 is DFQATT and CDR2 SNEGSKA (reference sequence). The ends lost 4 bases at V and 2 bases at J; junction bases unmatched: 6. The CDR3 has 14 amino acids. CDR3 amino acids: CSAKTSGGTYEQYF. The CDR3 DNA, read in part, is TGCAGTGCTAAGACTAGCGGCGGAACCTACGAG.

CDR3 loop: CASSPTGKYTEAFF. The covered CDR3 bases are TGTGCCAGCAGCCCGACAGGGAAATACACTGAA. This chain uses TRBV11-3 with TRBJ1-1, with TRBD1 identical over 7 bases. The CDR3 goes on 3 residues after the read ends, and that part is filled in from the germline J gene. Germline loops: CDR1 SGHNT, CDR2 YENEEA. CDR3 size: 14 residues. V shed 5 bases and J 3 bases; nucleotides not matched to a gene: 6.

About this clone itself: With the read ending 3 residues before the CDR3 end, the germline J gene is used to fill in that end. This sample also contains other DNA sequences that code for the same CDR3. The chain combines TRBV29-1 with TRBJ1-3; 7 bases line up with TRBD1. Germline CDR1 and CDR2: SQVTM and ANQGSEA. There are 16 residues in the CDR3. The J segment lost 0 bases and the V segment lost 6 bases, leaving 11 bases of the junction unmatched. CDR3: CSVPGEGAISGNTIYF. Incomplete CDR3 DNA: TGCAGCGTGCCCGGTGAGGGGGCTATCTCTGGAAACACC.